This T cell receptor beta chain was sequenced during a study of cytomegalovirus exposure and HLA in healthy donors. The CDR3 runs to 18 residues. PCR used 60 Vbeta primers and 13 Jbeta primers. Generated by immunoSEQ multiplex PCR, the TCRdb table keeps only in-frame clones and is missing some. The sample holds 30,000 to 45,000 clones, 53% seen once. With regard to this clone: Its target is unknown.

Study-level points and caveats: In a later analysis, CMV-associated beta chains were mostly HLA-associated, it appeared.

The rearrangement joins TRBV21-1 to TRBJ1-3; the table's D call, TRBD1, was not checked against the DNA. TRBV21-1 is a recognized pseudogene. The sequence was obtained from a woman in her thirties or forties in good health and CMV-seropositive. Sequencing was performed on PBMCs. This CDR3 is CASSKLFWGDRDGNTIYF. CDR3 coding DNA: TGTGCCAGCAGCAAATTATTTTGGGGGGACAGGGATGGAAACACCATATATTTT.